This T cell receptor beta chain was observed in a study of blood T cells in healthy people across ages. Study outcomes and limitations: As naive T cell percentage varied, TCR beta diversity correlated strongly with it. Possibly confounding the expanded clonotype changes was the fact that donor CMV status was unknown.

Germline V gives CDR1 MGHDK, CDR2 SYGVNS. Trimming cost V 7 bases and J 3 bases; bases outside gene matches: 3. The CDR3 loop spans 14 amino acids. Together with a sample-barcoded 5' primer, a J-beta primer mix was included in a second PCR lasting about 7 to 12 cycles. TCRdb fed the 5' RACE reads into MiXCR, producing one record per CDR3 protein. The table has around 1.5 million distinct CDR3 sequences, about 35% seen once. About this clonotype itself: Its specificity is unknown.

The source of this sequence is a woman aged 25 to 45 in good health. Sequencing was done on a sample of blood. The V and J genes are TRBV25-1 and TRBJ2-1; 10 bases map to TRBD2. The CDR3 DNA follows: TGTGCCAGCAAAGCTAGCGGGGGCTACAATGAGCAGTTCTTC. It specifies CASKASGGYNEQFF.